Listed below are T cell receptor beta chains from one sample, sequenced in a study of PD-L1 blockade in urothelial cancer. The method was immunoSEQ multiplex PCR; TCRdb's version includes in-frame clones alone and lacks a portion of them. Of tens of thousands of clones listed, around 85% were seen once; the top ten hold about 14%. The source was PBMCs, collected around atezolizumab (anti-PD-L1) treatment. The receptor set was obtained from a woman in her fifties or sixties with urothelial cancer. The CDR3 runs from the conserved cysteine through the conserved F or W. The order of the fields is clone size, V gene, J gene, CDR3 protein. Clone sizes are given selectively: once, few, many, or a class where the clone is expanded.

clone size: .
V gene: TRBV6-5
J gene: TRBJ2-7
CDR3 protein: CASSRGTIYYEQYF

clone size: once
V gene: TRBV7-8
J gene: TRBJ2-6
CDR3 protein: CASSLGIPGQESGANVLTF

clone size: once
V gene: TRBV19
J gene: TRBJ1-5
CDR3 protein: CASSIVWGGLQPQHF

clone size: .
V gene: TRBV4-2
J gene: TRBJ2-1
CDR3 protein: CASSHASGLAGNNEQFF

clone size: once
V gene: TRBV6-4
J gene: TRBJ2-1
CDR3 protein: CASSDGGATYNEQFF

clone size: .
V gene: TRBV2
J gene: TRBJ2-5
CDR3 protein: CASSPPGEETQYF

clone size: .
V gene: TRBV15
J gene: TRBJ2-1
CDR3 protein: CATSFLRGGLNEQFF

clone size: .
V gene: TRBV9
J gene: TRBJ1-3
CDR3 protein: CANSVAAVTGAGNTIYF

clone size: .
V gene: TRBV5-4
J gene: TRBJ2-5
CDR3 protein: CASSLGLYQETQYF

clone size: .
V gene: TRBV13
J gene: TRBJ2-7
CDR3 protein: CASSLGPSVKYF

clone size: .
V gene: TRBV5-1
J gene: TRBJ1-2
CDR3 protein: CASSFDRARGYTF

clone size: .
V gene: TRBV5-6
J gene: TRBJ1-3
CDR3 protein: CASSYRTGVNTIYF

clone size: .
V gene: TRBV11-2
J gene: TRBJ2-2
CDR3 protein: CASSTGLAGVTGELFF

clone size: .
V gene: TRBV7-9
J gene: TRBJ1-2
CDR3 protein: CASSLGGMDYGYTF

clone size: .
V gene: TRBV29-1
J gene: TRBJ2-1
CDR3 protein: CSVASPGDSYNEQFF

clone size: .
V gene: TRBV18
J gene: TRBJ2-7
CDR3 protein: CASSPPSSYEQYF

clone size: .
V gene: TRBV7-9
J gene: TRBJ2-2
CDR3 protein: CASSLAGTVNTGELFF

clone size: .
V gene: TRBV28
J gene: TRBJ1-4
CDR3 protein: CASSLQGAKEKLFF

clone size: .
V gene: TRBV19
J gene: TRBJ2-7
CDR3 protein: CASSIEGTGDYEQYF

clone size: .
V gene: TRBV7-2
J gene: TRBJ1-1
CDR3 protein: CASSYSRQGLNTEAFF

clone size: .
V gene: TRBV4-1
J gene: TRBJ2-2
CDR3 protein: CASSLWPASGATNTGELFF

clone size: .
V gene: TRBV28
J gene: TRBJ2-3
CDR3 protein: CASTMGTSQDYTDTQYF

clone size: .
V gene: TRBV7-6
J gene: TRBJ2-7
CDR3 protein: CASSRQTGGVTYEQYF

clone size: .
V gene: TRBV7-9
J gene: TRBJ1-1
CDR3 protein: CASSYRGGAEDTEAFF

clone size: .
V gene: TRBV11-3
J gene: TRBJ2-1
CDR3 protein: CASSRQSSYNEQFF